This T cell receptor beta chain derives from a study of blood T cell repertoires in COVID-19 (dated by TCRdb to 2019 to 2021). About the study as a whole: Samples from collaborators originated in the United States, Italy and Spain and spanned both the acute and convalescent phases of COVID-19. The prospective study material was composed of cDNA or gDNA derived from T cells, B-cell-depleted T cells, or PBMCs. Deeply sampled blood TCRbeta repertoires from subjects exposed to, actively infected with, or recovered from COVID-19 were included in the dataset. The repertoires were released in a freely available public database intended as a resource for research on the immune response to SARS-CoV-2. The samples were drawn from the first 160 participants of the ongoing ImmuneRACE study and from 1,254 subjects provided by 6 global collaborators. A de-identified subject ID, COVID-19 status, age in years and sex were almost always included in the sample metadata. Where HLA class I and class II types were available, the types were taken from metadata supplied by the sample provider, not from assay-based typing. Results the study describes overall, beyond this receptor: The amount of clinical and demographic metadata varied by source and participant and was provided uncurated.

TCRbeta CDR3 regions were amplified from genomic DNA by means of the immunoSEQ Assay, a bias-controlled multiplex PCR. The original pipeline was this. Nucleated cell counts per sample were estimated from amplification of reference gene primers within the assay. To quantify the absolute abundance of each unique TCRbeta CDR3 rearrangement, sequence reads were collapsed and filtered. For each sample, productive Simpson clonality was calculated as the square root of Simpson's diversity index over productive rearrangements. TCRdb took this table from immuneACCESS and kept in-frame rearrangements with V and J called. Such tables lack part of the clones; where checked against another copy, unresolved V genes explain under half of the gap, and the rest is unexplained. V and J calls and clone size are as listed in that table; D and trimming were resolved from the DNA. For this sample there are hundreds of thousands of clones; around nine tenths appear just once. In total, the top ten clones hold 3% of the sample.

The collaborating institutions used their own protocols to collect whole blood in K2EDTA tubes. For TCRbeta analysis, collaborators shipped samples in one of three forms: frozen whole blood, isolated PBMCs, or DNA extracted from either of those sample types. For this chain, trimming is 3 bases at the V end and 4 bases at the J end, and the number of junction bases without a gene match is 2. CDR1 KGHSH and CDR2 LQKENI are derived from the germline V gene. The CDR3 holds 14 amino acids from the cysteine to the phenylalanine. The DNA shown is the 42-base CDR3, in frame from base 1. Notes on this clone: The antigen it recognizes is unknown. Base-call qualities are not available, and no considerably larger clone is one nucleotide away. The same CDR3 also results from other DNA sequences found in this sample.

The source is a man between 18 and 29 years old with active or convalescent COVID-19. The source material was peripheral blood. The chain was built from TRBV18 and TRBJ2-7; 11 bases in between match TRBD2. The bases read TGTGCCAGCTCACCCGGGACTAGCGGTTACGAGCAGTACTTC. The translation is CASSPGTSGYEQYF.